The next 14 T cell receptor beta chains were all read from a single sample in a study of cytomegalovirus exposure and HLA in healthy donors. With 60 Vbeta and 13 Jbeta primers, the PCR was carried out. TCRdb keeps only in-frame clones here, not all; method: immunoSEQ multiplex PCR. This table holds around 100,000 clones, around 80% found once. The sequencing input was PBMCs. These receptors came from a male donor in good health and CMV-seropositive.

The rearrangement uses TRBV2 and TRBJ2-1; TRBD2 aligns across 10 bases. Germline values: CDR1 SNHLY, CDR2 FYNNEI. This CDR3 spans 14 amino acids. J gave up 4 bases and V 7 bases, and 4 bases lay outside the gene matches. In DNA, the CDR3 is TGTGCCAGCATGAGCGGGGGGGCGTACAATGAGCAGTTCTTC. Translated: CASMSGGAYNEQFF. The full variable domain, its missing parts supplied by reference TRBV2 and TRBJ2-1, is EPEVTQTPSHQVTQMGQEVILRCVPISNHLYFYWYRQILGQKVEFLVSFYNNEISEKSEIFDDQFSVERPDGSNFTLKIRSTKLEDSAMYFCASMSGGAYNEQFFGPGTRLTVL.

This chain connects TRBV5-8 to TRBJ2-3, with 10 bases aligning to TRBD1. The CDR3 has 17 amino acids. Germline CDR1 reads SGHTS; CDR2 reads YDEGEE. The J segment lost 5 bases and the V segment lost 0 bases, leaving 9 bases of the junction unmatched. In DNA form, the CDR3 reads TGTGCCAGCAGCTTGGCCCGGGGACAGGGGAAAGGAGATACGCAGTATTTT. It is translated as CASSLARGQGKGDTQYF.

The rearrangement links TRBV27 to TRBJ2-3; 9 bases are a match to TRBD1. The CDR3 is 16 amino acids. Germline CDR1 is MNHEY and CDR2 is SMNVEV (reference sequence). The V and J ends lost 6 bases and 6 bases, in that order; junction bases with no gene match: 13. In DNA, the CDR3 is TGTGCCAGCAGCCACTCCAGGGACAGGGTAAGGGATACGCAGTATTTT. This encodes CASSHSRDRVRDTQYF.

CDR3 sequence: CASSRPGTGEYEKLFF. CDR3 nucleotides: TGTGCCAGCTCACGGCCTGGGACAGGGGAATATGAAAAACTGTTTTTT. This chain connects TRBV18 to TRBJ1-4; 10 bases fit TRBD1. Germline trimming cut 4 bases from V and 6 bases from J; bases unmatched to any gene: 8. The CDR3 extends over 16 amino acids. CDR1 KGHSH and CDR2 LQKENI come from the germline V gene.

This chain uses TRBV27 with TRBJ1-2; weak D call: TRBD1 (6 bases). Germline V CDR1 and CDR2: MNHEY, SMNVEV (reference sequence). V lost 6 bases and J lost 0, with 14 bases in between. The CDR3 is made up of 15 amino acids. The CDR3, as DNA: TGTGCCAGCAGCCTAACCGGGACAACTAACTATGGCTACACCTTC. Protein product: CASSLTGTTNYGYTF.

The CDR3 reads CASSPVGRGRGSEQFF. Written as DNA, the CDR3 is TGTGCCAGCAGCCCGGTCGGGAGGGGTAGGGGAAGTGAGCAGTTCTTC. The chain combines TRBV5-4 with TRBJ2-1, with 8 bases fitting TRBD2. Germline CDR1 reads SGHNT; CDR2 reads YYREEE (reference sequence). The CDR3 totals 16 residues. V trimming: 4 bases; J trimming: 9 bases; junction bases outside the gene matches: 15.

V is TRBV5-1 and J is TRBJ2-7; D is unresolved. CDR3 size: 14 residues. CDR1 and CDR2 from the germline V gene are SGHRS and YFSETQ. V was clipped by 0 bases and J by 0 bases, with 7 bases between them. The CDR3 sequence is CASSLDAHSYEQYF. The CDR3 bases are TGCGCCAGCAGCTTGGACGCGCACTCCTACGAGCAGTACTTC.

This clone is a singleton in its sample. J is TRBJ2-5 and V is TRBV5-4; no clear D. Germline V CDR1 and CDR2: SGHNT, YYREEE (reference sequence). V was pared by 1 base and J by 0 bases, with 7 bases between. The CDR3 is 14 amino acids. Written as DNA, the CDR3 is TGTGCCAGCAGCTTGTCAACGGACCAAGAGACCCAGTACTTC. This gives the protein CASSLSTDQETQYF.

The rearrangement uses TRBV5-4 and TRBJ1-3, with D uncertain. Trimming removed 3 bases at V and 0 bases at J, with 10 bases between. The CDR3 has 15 amino acids. CDR1 and CDR2 from the germline V gene are SGHNT and YYREEE (reference sequence). CDR3 in DNA: TGTGCCAGCAGCTCAAACTACATCTCTGGAAACACCATATATTTT. Amino acid sequence: CASSSNYISGNTIYF.

V usage is TRBV6-5 and J usage is TRBJ2-5; D possibly corresponds to TRBD1 (6 bases). The germline CDR1 and CDR2 sequences are MNHEY and SVGAGI. CDR3 size: 14 residues. V was trimmed by 2 bases and J by 4 bases, leaving 11 bases between them. The CDR3 spells CASSYGQLAETQYF. The CDR3 DNA reads as TGTGCCAGCAGTTACGGACAGCTGGCAGAGACCCAGTACTTC.

The CDR3 is CASPQKGGREKLFF. CDR3 bases: TGTGCCAGCCCACAAAAAGGGGGCCGGGAAAAACTGTTTTTT. The chain couples TRBV28 to TRBJ1-4; 7 bases agree with TRBD1. Germline V gene data show CDR1 as MDHEN and CDR2 as SYDVKM. This CDR3 has 14 amino acids. The trim removed 8 bases at V and 8 bases at J, leaving 11 bases unmatched.

This sequence joins TRBV28 and TRBJ2-5; 11 nucleotides line up with TRBD1. The CDR3 has 15 amino acids. Germline V gene data show CDR1 as MDHEN and CDR2 as SYDVKM. Trimming took 1 base from V and 3 from J; bases not matched to a gene: 1. The CDR3 DNA sequence: TGTGCCAGCAGTTTATTGGGACAGGGGGAAGAGACCCAGTACTTC. This sequence encodes CASSLLGQGEETQYF.

The chain uses TRBV2 and TRBJ2-3, with 8 bases that match TRBD2. The CDR3 length is 17 residues. Per the germline V gene, CDR1 is SNHLY and CDR2 is FYNNEI. Germline trimming cut 6 bases from V and 0 bases from J; bases unmatched to any gene: 11. The CDR3 nucleotides are TGTGCCAGCAGAAAACCGGGACTAGGAGCTAGCACAGATACGCAGTATTTT. It translates to CASRKPGLGASTDTQYF.

V gene TRBV7-6 combines with J gene TRBJ2-3, with 9 positions matching TRBD2. Trimming took 5 bases from V and 4 from J; bases not matched to a gene: 13. The CDR3 loop spans 17 amino acids. The germline V gene encodes CDR1 SGHVS and CDR2 FNYEAQ. The CDR3 DNA sequence: TGTGCCAGCAGCCCATCGAGGCTGGGCGGGGGGGCAGATACGCAGTATTTT. Translation gives CASSPSRLGGGADTQYF.